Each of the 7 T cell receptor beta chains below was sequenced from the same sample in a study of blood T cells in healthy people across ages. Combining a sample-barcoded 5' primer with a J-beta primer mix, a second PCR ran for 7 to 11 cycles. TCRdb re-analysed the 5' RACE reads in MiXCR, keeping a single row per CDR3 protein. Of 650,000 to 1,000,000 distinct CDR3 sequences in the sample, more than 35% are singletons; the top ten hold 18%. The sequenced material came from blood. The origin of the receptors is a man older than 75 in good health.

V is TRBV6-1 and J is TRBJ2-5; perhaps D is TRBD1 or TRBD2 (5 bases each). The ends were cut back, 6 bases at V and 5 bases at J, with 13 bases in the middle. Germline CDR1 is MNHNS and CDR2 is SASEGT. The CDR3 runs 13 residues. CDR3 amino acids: CASRGTLWETQYF. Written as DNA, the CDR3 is TGTGCCAGCAGAGGGACGCTGTGGGAGACCCAGTACTTC.

In DNA, the CDR3 is TGTGCCAGCAGTCCTGACGGGGACTTCTATGGCTACACCTTC. As protein: CASSPDGDFYGYTF. The rearrangement joins TRBV7-2 to TRBJ1-2; tentative D call: TRBD1 (5 bases). V was trimmed by 6 bases and J by 4 bases, leaving 15 bases between them. The CDR3 spans 14 residues. Germline lookup yields CDR1 SGHTA and CDR2 FQGNSA.

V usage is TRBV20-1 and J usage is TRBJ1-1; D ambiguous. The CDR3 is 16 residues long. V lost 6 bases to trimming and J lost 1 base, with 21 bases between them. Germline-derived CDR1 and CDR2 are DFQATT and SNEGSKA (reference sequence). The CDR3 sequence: CSAARRSFTSNTEAFF. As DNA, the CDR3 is TGCAGTGCCGCCCGGAGGTCTTTCACTTCGAACACTGAAGCTTTCTTT.

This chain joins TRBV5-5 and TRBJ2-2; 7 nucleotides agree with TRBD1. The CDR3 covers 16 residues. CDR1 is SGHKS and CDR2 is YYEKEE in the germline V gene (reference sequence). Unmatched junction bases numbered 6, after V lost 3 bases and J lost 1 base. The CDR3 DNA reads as TGTGCCAGCAGCTCGGAAGGGGGCAGGAACACCGGGGAGCTGTTTTTT. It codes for CASSSEGGRNTGELFF.

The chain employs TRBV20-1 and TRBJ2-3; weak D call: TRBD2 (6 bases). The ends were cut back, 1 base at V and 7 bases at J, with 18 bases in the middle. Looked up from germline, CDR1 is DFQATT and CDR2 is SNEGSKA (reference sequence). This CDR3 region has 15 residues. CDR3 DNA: TGCAGTGCTAGAGTCGCTGCGGGAAACGCTCATACGCAGTATTTT. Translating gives CSARVAAGNAHTQYF.

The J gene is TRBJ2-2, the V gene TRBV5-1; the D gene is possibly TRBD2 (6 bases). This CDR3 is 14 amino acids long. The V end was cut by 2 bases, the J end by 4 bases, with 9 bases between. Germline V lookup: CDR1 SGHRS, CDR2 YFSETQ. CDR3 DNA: TGCGCCAGCAGCTTCGGCGGGGCCACCGGGGAGCTGTTTTTT. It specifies CASSFGGATGELFF.

CDR3 nucleotides: TGTGCCAGCAGTCCCGGGACAGCGAAAAACTATGGCTACACCTTC. This codes for CASSPGTAKNYGYTF. The J gene is TRBJ1-2, the V gene TRBV27, with 7 bases fitting TRBD1. The ends lost 5 bases at V and 2 bases at J; junction bases unmatched: 8. Germline CDR1 reads MNHEY; CDR2 reads SMNVEV (reference sequence). The CDR3 is 15 amino acids.